This passage covers 7 T cell receptor beta chains from one sample sequenced in a study of CD8 T cells in ankylosing spondylitis (TCRdb year 2017). The library relied on 5' RACE. The data were produced on an Illumina HiSeq 2500. The public reads were reanalyzed by TCRdb: fastp trimming at Q25, MiXCR alignment, in-frame beta chains only. Rows are combined by CDR3 protein, so each entry shows the most common genes and DNA. The sample table records 400,000 or so distinct CDR3 sequences; roughly 26% of these occur just once. The top ten clonotypes cover 0.75% to 0.9% of the sample. On the study overall, not on this receptor specifically: Blood from ankylosing spondylitis patients appeared to be characterized by a TCR beta motif made up of under ten highly homologous amino acid variants.

Their antigens remain unidentified. The sample comprised blood, either unsorted or a sorted T cell fraction (not recorded which). These receptors came from a male donor with ankylosing spondylitis.

The chain recombines TRBV3-1 with TRBJ1-5, with D unresolved. Looked up from germline, CDR1 is LGHDT and CDR2 is YNNKEL (reference sequence). This CDR3 has 15 residues. Trimming shortened V by 2 bases and J by 9 bases, and 17 bases separated the two germline ends. The CDR3 sequence: CASSQHGAQSPPQHF. DNA of the CDR3: TGTGCCAGCAGCCAACACGGAGCCCAATCACCGCCCCAGCATTTT.

This clonotype has more than one count but fewer than ten. V is TRBV29-1 and J is TRBJ2-1; 9 bases line up with TRBD2. The CDR3 runs to 11 residues. J lost 8 bases, V lost 4 bases, and 0 bases had no gene match. The germline CDR1 and CDR2 sequences are SQVTM and ANQGSEA. The DNA of the CDR3 is TGCAGCGTTGGACTAGCGGATGAGCAGTTCTTC. Its protein product is CSVGLADEQFF.

This clonotype was found a few times. J is TRBJ1-2 and V is TRBV29-1; D might be TRBD1 (5 bases). CDR3 length: 13 residues. V shed 7 bases and J shed 8 bases, with 20 bases lying between them. CDR1 is SQVTM, CDR2 ANQGSEA, per germline. CDR3 amino acids: CSAIEAGGYGYTF. The CDR3 DNA follows: TGCAGCGCCATTGAGGCGGGGGGGTACGGCTACACCTTC.

This clonotype is a singleton in its sample. J is TRBJ1-4 and V is TRBV20-1; no reliable D call. Trimming left V 1 base short and J 5 bases short, with 17 bases between. CDR3 size: 16 residues. Germline V gives CDR1 DFQATT, CDR2 SNEGSKA (reference sequence). The CDR3 nucleotides are TGCAGTGCTAGAGGCCCTGTCTCGCCCCAAAATGAAAAACTGTTTTTT. Protein sequence: CSARGPVSPQNEKLFF.

This clonotype has more than one count but fewer than ten. The V gene is TRBV11-3, the J gene TRBJ1-4, with D hard to call. The CDR3 extends over 14 amino acids. Germline loops: CDR1 SGHNT, CDR2 YENEEA. The V and J ends lost 5 bases and 6 bases respectively, with 13 bases between them. The CDR3 DNA reads TGTGCCAGCAGCCCCCGGGAGCCTGATGAAAAACTGTTTTTT. Protein product: CASSPREPDEKLFF.

This clonotype showed up just a few times. This chain connects TRBV7-9 to TRBJ1-2, with a tentative D call TRBD1 (6 bases). CDR3 length: 16 residues. The germline V gene encodes CDR1 SEHNR and CDR2 FQNEAQ (reference sequence). Trimming removed 2 bases at V and 2 bases at J, with 15 bases between. CDR3 DNA: TGTGCCAGCAGCTTAAACAGGGTCATTGGGAACTATGGCTACACCTTC. Its protein product is CASSLNRVIGNYGYTF.

This clonotype has more than one count but fewer than ten. This chain links TRBV6-6 with TRBJ2-7; no clear D. The CDR3 covers 13 residues. V lost 7 bases, J lost 0 bases, and 10 bases lay in between. Germline V gene sequence: CDR1 MNHNY, CDR2 SVGAGI (reference sequence). CDR3 nucleotides: TGTGCCAGCACCCCACCTCACTCCTACGAGCAGTACTTC. This sequence encodes CASTPPHSYEQYF.